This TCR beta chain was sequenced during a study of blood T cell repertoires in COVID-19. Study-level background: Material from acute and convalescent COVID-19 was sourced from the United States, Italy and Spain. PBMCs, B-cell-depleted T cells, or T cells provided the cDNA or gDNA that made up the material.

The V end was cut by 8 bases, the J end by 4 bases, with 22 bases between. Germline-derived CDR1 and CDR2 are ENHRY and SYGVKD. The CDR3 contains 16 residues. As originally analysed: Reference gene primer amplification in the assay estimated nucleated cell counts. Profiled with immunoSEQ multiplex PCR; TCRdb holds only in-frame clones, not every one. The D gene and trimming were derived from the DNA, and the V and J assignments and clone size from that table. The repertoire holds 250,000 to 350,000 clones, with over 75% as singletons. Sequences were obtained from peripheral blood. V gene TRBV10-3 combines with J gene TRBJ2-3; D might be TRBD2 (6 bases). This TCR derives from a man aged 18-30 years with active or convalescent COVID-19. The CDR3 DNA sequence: TGTGCCATCCGCGCAGGCGGGGAGCGGTCCGCAGATACGCAGTATTTT. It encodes CAIRAGGERSADTQYF.